This T cell receptor (beta chain) came from a study of response to subunit inactivated influenza vaccine. TCRdb ran MiXCR on the RT-PCR reads and lists one entry per CDR3 protein. Of about 700,000 distinct CDR3 sequences detected, more than 15% appear once; the ten largest clones hold around a tenth. This clonotype was seen a handful of times. The CDR3 is made up of 13 amino acids. The germline V and J ends were trimmed by 6 bases and 1 base, with 10 bases remaining between them. Germline loops: CDR1 DFQATT, CDR2 SNEGSKA (reference sequence). Sequences were derived from PBMCs from blood, sampled about 12 days after vaccination. The clonotype comes from a man aged 45 to 65 who received an inactivated influenza vaccine. J is TRBJ2-1 and V is TRBV20-1, with TRBD1 as a possible D gene (5 bases). CDR3 DNA: TGCAGTGCCGATAGACAGTCCTACAATGAGCAGTTCTTC. Translated: CSADRQSYNEQFF.